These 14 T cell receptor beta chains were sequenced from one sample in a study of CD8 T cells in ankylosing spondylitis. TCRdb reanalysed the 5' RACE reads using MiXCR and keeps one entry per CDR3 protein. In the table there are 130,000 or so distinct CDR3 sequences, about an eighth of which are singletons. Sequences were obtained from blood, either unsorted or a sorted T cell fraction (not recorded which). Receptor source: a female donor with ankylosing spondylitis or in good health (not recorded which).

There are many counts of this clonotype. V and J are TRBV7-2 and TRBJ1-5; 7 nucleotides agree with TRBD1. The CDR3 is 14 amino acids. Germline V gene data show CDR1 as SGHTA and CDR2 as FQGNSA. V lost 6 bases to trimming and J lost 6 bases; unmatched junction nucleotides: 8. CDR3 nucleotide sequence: TGTGCCAGCAGTCCTAACAGGGGAGGTCAGCCCCAGCATTTT. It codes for CASSPNRGGQPQHF.

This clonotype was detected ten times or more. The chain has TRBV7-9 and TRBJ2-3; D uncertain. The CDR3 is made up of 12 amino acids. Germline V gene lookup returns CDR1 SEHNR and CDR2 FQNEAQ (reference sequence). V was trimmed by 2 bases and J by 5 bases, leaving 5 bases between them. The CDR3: CASSLSEDTQYF. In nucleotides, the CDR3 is TGTGCCAGCAGCTTAAGCGAAGATACGCAGTATTTT.

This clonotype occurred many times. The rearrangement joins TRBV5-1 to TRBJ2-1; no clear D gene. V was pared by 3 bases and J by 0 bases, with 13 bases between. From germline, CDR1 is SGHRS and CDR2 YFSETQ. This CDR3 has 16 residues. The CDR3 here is CASSSINSISYNEQFF. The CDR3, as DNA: TGCGCCAGCAGCTCTATTAACAGCATCTCCTACAATGAGCAGTTCTTC.

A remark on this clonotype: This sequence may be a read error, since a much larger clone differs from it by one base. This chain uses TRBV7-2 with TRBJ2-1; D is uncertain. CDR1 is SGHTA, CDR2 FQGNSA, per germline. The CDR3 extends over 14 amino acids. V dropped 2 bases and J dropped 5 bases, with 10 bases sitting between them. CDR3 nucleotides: TGTGCCAGCAGCTTAAGGCTGGCCCACAATGAGCAGTTCTTC. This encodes CASSLRLAHNEQFF.

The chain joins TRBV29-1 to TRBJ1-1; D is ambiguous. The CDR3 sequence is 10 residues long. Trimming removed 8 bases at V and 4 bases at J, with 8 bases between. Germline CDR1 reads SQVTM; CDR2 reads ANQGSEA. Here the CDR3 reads CSSGGTEAFF. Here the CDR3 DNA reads TGCAGCTCCGGCGGCACTGAAGCTTTCTTT.

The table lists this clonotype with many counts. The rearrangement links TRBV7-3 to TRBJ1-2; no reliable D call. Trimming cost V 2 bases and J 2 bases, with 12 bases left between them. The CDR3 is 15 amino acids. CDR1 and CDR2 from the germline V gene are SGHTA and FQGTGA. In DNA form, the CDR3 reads TGTGCCAGCAGCTTAGACCCTTACGGCAACTATGGCTACACCTTC. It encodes CASSLDPYGNYGYTF.

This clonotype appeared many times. The CDR3 DNA follows: TGTGCCAGTACCGGACTGGCCGGCATTCAGTACTTC. This sequence encodes CASTGLAGIQYF. The rearrangement links TRBV2 to TRBJ2-4, with D perhaps matching TRBD2 (5 bases). There are 12 residues in the CDR3. Germline V lookup: CDR1 SNHLY, CDR2 FYNNEI. Between the trimmed V and J ends, which lost 9 bases and 9 bases, there was a span of 15 bases.

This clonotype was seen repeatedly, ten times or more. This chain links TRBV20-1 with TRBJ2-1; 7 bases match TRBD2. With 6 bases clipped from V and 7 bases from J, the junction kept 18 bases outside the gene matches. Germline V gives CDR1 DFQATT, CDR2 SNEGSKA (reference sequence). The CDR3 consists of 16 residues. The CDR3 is CSAYSLGEGFYNEQFF. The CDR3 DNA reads TGCAGTGCCTACTCTTTGGGGGAGGGTTTTTATAATGAGCAGTTCTTC.

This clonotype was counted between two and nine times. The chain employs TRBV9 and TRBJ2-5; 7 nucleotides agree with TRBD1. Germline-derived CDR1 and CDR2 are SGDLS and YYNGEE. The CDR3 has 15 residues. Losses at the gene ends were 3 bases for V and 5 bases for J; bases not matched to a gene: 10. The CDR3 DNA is TGTGCCAGCAGCGCCACCGGACAGGTTGGGGAGACCCAGTACTTC. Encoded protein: CASSATGQVGETQYF. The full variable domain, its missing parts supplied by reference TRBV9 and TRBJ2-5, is DSGVTQTPKHLITATGQRVTLRCSPRSGDLSVYWYQQSLDQGLQFLIQYYNGEERAKGNILERFSAQQFPDLHSELNLSSLELGDSALYFCASSATGQVGETQYFGPGTRLLVL.

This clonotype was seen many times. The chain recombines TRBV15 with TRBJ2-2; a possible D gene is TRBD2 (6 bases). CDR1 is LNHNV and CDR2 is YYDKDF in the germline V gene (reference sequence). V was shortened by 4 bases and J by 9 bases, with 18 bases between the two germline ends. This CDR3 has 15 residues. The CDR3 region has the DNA TGTGCCACCAGCATCCGACTAGGACCGGACCGGGAGCTGTTTTTT. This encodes CATSIRLGPDRELFF.

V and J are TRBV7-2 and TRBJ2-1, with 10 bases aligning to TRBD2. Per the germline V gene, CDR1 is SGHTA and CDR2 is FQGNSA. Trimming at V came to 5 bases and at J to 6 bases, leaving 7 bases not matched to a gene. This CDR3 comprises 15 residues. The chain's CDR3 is CASSPTSGVTNEQFF. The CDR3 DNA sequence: TGTGCCAGCAGCCCCACTAGCGGGGTAACCAATGAGCAGTTCTTC.

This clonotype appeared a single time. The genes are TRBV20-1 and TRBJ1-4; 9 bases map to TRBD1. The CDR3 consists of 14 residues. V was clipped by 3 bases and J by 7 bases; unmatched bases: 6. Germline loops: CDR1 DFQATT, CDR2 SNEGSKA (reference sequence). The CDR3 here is CSASPGTGLEKLFF. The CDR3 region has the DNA TGCAGTGCTAGCCCCGGGACAGGGCTTGAAAAACTGTTTTTT.

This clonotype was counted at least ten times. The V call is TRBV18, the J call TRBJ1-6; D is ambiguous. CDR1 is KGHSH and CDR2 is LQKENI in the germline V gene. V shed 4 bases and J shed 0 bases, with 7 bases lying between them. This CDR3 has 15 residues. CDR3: CASSRESSYNSPLHF. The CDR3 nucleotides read TGTGCCAGCTCACGCGAAAGCTCCTATAATTCACCCCTCCACTTT.

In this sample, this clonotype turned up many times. CDR3 nucleotides: TGTGCCAGCAGTGAATATGGGTTGAACACTGAAGCTTTCTTT. Translation: CASSEYGLNTEAFF. The chain is built from TRBV25-1 and TRBJ1-1; D is unclear. This CDR3 has 14 residues. Germline CDR1 reads MGHDK; CDR2 reads SYGVNS. The V gene lost 0 bases and the J gene lost 0 bases, with 5 bases spanning the gap. Complete variable domain (other parts from reference TRBV25-1 and TRBJ1-1): EADIYQTPRYLVIGTGKKITLECSQTMGHDKMYWYQQDPGMELHLIHYSYGVNSTEKGDLSSESTVSRIRTEHFPLTLESARPSHTSQYLCASSEYGLNTEAFFGQGTRLTVV.